Below are 24 T cell receptor beta chains sequenced from a single sample in a study of CD8+ T cells in alopecia areata. Treatment here: oral pan-JAK inhibitor, 5-10 mg twice daily. cDNA reverse transcribed from extracted RNA served as the sequencing template. Sequencing used immunoSEQ multiplex PCR; TCRdb keeps in-frame clones, though not all of them. Of about 160,000 clones in the sample, around 71% were seen once. The sample consisted of CD4+ T cells sorted from blood, taken at week 4, from a patient treated with tofacitinib. These TCRs come from a human donor with alopecia areata.

This clone was seen a single time. CDR3 sequence reads: CASSLGQGGDTQYF. The CDR3 DNA reads as TGCGCCAGCAGCTTGGGACAGGGTGGCGATACGCAGTATTTT. The chain joins TRBV5-1 to TRBJ2-3, with 7 bases lining up with TRBD1. Germline loops: CDR1 SGHRS, CDR2 YFSETQ. Trimming took 0 bases from V and 6 from J; bases not matched to a gene: 4. This CDR3 spans 14 amino acids.

V is TRBV30 and J is TRBJ1-2; 7 nucleotides agree with TRBD1. After removal of 4 bases from V and 6 bases from J, the junction contained 5 bases not matched to a gene. Germline CDR1 and CDR2: GTSNPN and SVGIG (reference sequence). The CDR3 is 12 residues long. As DNA, the CDR3 is TGTGCCTGGACCTTGACAGGGAATGGCTACACCTTC. As protein: CAWTLTGNGYTF.

Details on this clone: In the same sample, other DNA sequences code for this CDR3. The chain uses TRBV29-1 and TRBJ1-2; D gene unclear. V was trimmed by 1 base and J by 2 bases, leaving 8 bases between them. Germline V gene lookup returns CDR1 SQVTM and CDR2 ANQGSEA. The CDR3 contains 13 residues. The chain's CDR3 is CSVEVPGNYGYTF. CDR3 DNA sequence: TGCAGCGTTGAAGTCCCGGGCAACTATGGCTACACCTTC.

The V call is TRBV30, the J call TRBJ2-6; D is ambiguous. V shed 6 bases and J shed 1 base, with 7 bases lying between them. This CDR3 comprises 13 residues. Germline V gene data show CDR1 as GTSNPN and CDR2 as SVGIG (reference sequence). This CDR3 reads CACEVSGANVLTF. CDR3 bases: TGTGCCTGCGAGGTGTCTGGGGCCAACGTCCTGACTTTC.

The rearrangement uses TRBV5-6 and TRBJ1-1; D is unclear. Germline V gives CDR1 SGHDT, CDR2 YYEEEE. The CDR3 runs to 13 residues. V shed 3 bases and J shed 0 bases, with 6 bases lying between them. DNA for the CDR3: TGTGCCAGCAGCTCTACGATGAACACTGAAGCTTTCTTT. The encoded protein is CASSSTMNTEAFF.

This sequence joins TRBV29-1 and TRBJ2-2, with TRBD1 matching 7 bases. Germline assignment: CDR1 SQVTM and CDR2 ANQGSEA. There are 13 residues in the CDR3. J gave up 2 bases and V 7 bases, and 4 bases lay outside the gene matches. This CDR3 is CSGGGFNTGELFF. The CDR3 DNA reads TGCAGCGGAGGGGGCTTCAACACCGGGGAGCTGTTTTTT.

The chain is built from TRBV4-2 and TRBJ2-7, with D possibly being TRBD2 (5 bases). This CDR3 has 17 amino acids. Germline CDR1 LGHNA, CDR2 YNFKEQ. V gave up 4 bases and J gave up 3 bases, with 22 bases separating them. CDR3 nucleotide sequence: TGTGCCAGCAGCCCAGCGGAGAAAGCGGACCCCAACTACGAGCAGTACTTC. Translated: CASSPAEKADPNYEQYF.

V gene TRBV4-2 combines with J gene TRBJ2-1; D possibly corresponds to TRBD2 (6 bases). V was clipped by 1 base and J by 5 bases, with 12 bases between them. The CDR3 has 15 residues. In germline, CDR1 is LGHNA, CDR2 YNFKEQ. The CDR3: CASSQVGTGDNEQFF. The CDR3 nucleotides read TGTGCCAGCAGCCAAGTGGGGACTGGGGACAATGAGCAGTTCTTC.

A word on this clone: Just one base apart from a much larger clone, this may be a read error. The V and J genes are TRBV6-6 and TRBJ1-5, with 8 bases identical to TRBD1. This CDR3 comprises 13 residues. Trimming took 6 bases from V and 2 from J; bases not matched to a gene: 0. CDR1 is MNHNY, CDR2 SVGAGI, per germline (reference sequence). The CDR3 DNA sequence: TGTGCCAGCAGGACAGGGGGCAATCAGCCCCAGCATTTT. Protein: CASRTGGNQPQHF.

This chain uses TRBV2 with TRBJ2-5; D remains unclear. Trimming took off 4 bases at V and 5 bases at J, with 11 bases between the two ends. The CDR3 has 13 residues. The germline gives CDR1 SNHLY, CDR2 FYNNEI. CDR3 residues: CASSGALTETQYF. DNA for the CDR3: TGTGCCAGCAGTGGGGCCCTTACCGAGACCCAGTACTTC.

The J gene is TRBJ1-2, the V gene TRBV29-1; 8 bases match TRBD1. Germline V lookup: CDR1 SQVTM, CDR2 ANQGSEA. This CDR3 is built from 11 residues. V lost 5 bases and J lost 8; bases outside the gene matches: 4. The CDR3 loop reads CSVRTGSGYTF. CDR3 DNA: TGCAGCGTTCGGACAGGGAGCGGCTACACCTTC.

With regard to this clone: A much larger clone differs from this one at a single base, so this may be a read error. The rearrangement uses TRBV27 and TRBJ2-3; D ambiguous. Germline V lookup: CDR1 MNHEY, CDR2 SMNVEV (reference sequence). V lost 5 bases and J 2 bases, leaving 5 bases between the germline ends. The CDR3 is 12 amino acids. CDR3 region: CASSLPTDTQYF. CDR3 DNA sequence: TGTGCCAGCAGTCTACCCACAGATACGCAGTATTTT.

The V and J genes are TRBV6-5 and TRBJ2-5; D not certain. This CDR3 comprises 16 residues. Germline V gene data show CDR1 as MNHEY and CDR2 as SVGAGI. V lost 0 bases and J lost 0, with 11 bases in between. DNA of the CDR3: TGTGCCAGCAGTTACTCGATATCGCCGGACCAAGAGACCCAGTACTTC. Translated, it gives CASSYSISPDQETQYF.

J is TRBJ2-3 and V is TRBV29-1; 10 bases line up with TRBD1. Per germline, CDR1 SQVTM and CDR2 ANQGSEA. After removal of 3 bases from V and 2 bases from J, the junction contained 5 bases not matched to a gene. CDR3 size: 15 residues. CDR3 region: CSVDIGTGVTDTQYF. The CDR3 DNA sequence: TGCAGCGTTGACATTGGGACAGGGGTCACAGATACGCAGTATTTT.

For this clone: Other nucleotide sequences from this sample produce the same CDR3. This chain links TRBV5-6 with TRBJ2-5; no reliable D call. There are 13 residues in the CDR3. V lost 1 base, J lost 0 bases, and 4 bases lay in between. Germline CDR1 SGHDT, CDR2 YYEEEE. This CDR3 is CASSLPDQETQYF. The CDR3 DNA is TGTGCCAGCAGCTTGCCCGACCAAGAGACCCAGTACTTC.

The V and J genes are TRBV2 and TRBJ2-5, with a possible D match to TRBD1 (5 bases). Matching the DNA end better, TRBJ2-7 makes the J call doubtful. This CDR3 spans 13 amino acids. Per the germline V gene, CDR1 is SNHLY and CDR2 is FYNNEI. The CDR3 loop is CASSEALQGEQYF. The DNA for the CDR3 is TGTGCCAGCAGTGAAGCGCTTCAGGGCGAGCAGTACTTC.

The chain carries TRBV2 and TRBJ2-2; the D gene is possibly TRBD1 (6 bases). Germline V lookup: CDR1 SNHLY, CDR2 FYNNEI. V lost 9 bases and J 7 bases, leaving 18 bases between the germline ends. The CDR3 extends over 14 amino acids. DNA for the CDR3: TGTGCCAGTCTTCCGGGACATCGCAGCGGGGAGCTGTTTTTT. Translation: CASLPGHRSGELFF. Together with reference TRBV2 and TRBJ2-2, the CDR3 gives the full variable domain: EPEVTQTPSHQVTQMGQEVILRCVPISNHLYFYWYRQILGQKVEFLVSFYNNEISEKSEIFDDQFSVERPDGSNFTLKIRSTKLEDSAMYFCASLPGHRSGELFFGEGSRLTVL.

This clone has only a few counts. This same CDR3 is encoded by further DNA sequences in the sample. The chain employs TRBV6-5 and TRBJ2-2; D unresolved. Trimming shortened V by 6 bases and J by 1 base, and 3 bases separated the two germline ends. CDR1 and CDR2 from the germline V gene are MNHEY and SVGAGI. The CDR3 loop spans 12 amino acids. The CDR3 loop is CASRGNTGELFF. The CDR3 coding sequence is TGTGCCAGCAGGGGGAACACCGGGGAGCTGTTTTTT.

This clone was seen repeatedly, ten times or more. This chain uses TRBV14 with TRBJ2-5; D call uncertain. V was trimmed by 5 bases and J by 2 bases, leaving 9 bases between them. CDR1 and CDR2 (germline): SGHDN, FVKESK. This CDR3 contains 13 residues. The CDR3 spells CASSAYVQETQYF. The CDR3 coding sequence is TGTGCCAGCAGCGCCTACGTGCAAGAGACCCAGTACTTC.

This sequence joins TRBV27 and TRBJ2-5, with D unclear. The CDR3 has 13 amino acids. V was clipped by 5 bases and J by 1 base, with 8 bases between them. Germline V gives CDR1 MNHEY, CDR2 SMNVEV (reference sequence). The CDR3, as DNA: TGTGCCAGCAGTCCCTTCTCCCAAGAGACCCAGTACTTC. It yields the protein CASSPFSQETQYF.

The genes are TRBV29-1 and TRBJ2-3; TRBD2 matches at 10 bases. The CDR3 covers 13 residues. V gave up 5 bases and J gave up 7 bases; unmatched junction bases: 6. From germline, CDR1 is SQVTM and CDR2 ANQGSEA. For the CDR3, the DNA is TGCAGCGTTAACAGCGGGGGGGCGAATACGCAGTATTTT. It translates to CSVNSGGANTQYF.

Notes on this clone: The sample has other DNA sequences that encode this CDR3 too. The chain couples TRBV30 to TRBJ2-5; no definite D call. CDR3 length: 12 residues. Germline V gene lookup returns CDR1 GTSNPN and CDR2 SVGIG (reference sequence). V was trimmed by 2 bases and J by 2 bases, leaving 6 bases between them. The CDR3 sequence is CAWSRGQETQYF. CDR3 in DNA: TGTGCCTGGAGTAGAGGTCAAGAGACCCAGTACTTC.

The gene calls are TRBV12-5 and TRBJ1-2; D is ambiguous. V lost 3 bases and J lost 0, with 8 bases in between. This CDR3 has 14 amino acids. Germline V gives CDR1 LGHNT, CDR2 FRNRAP. The CDR3 is CASGFGPANYGYTF. The CDR3 DNA sequence: TGTGCTAGTGGTTTTGGTCCGGCTAACTATGGCTACACCTTC.

This chain links TRBV11-2 with TRBJ2-4; 8 nucleotides match TRBD2. There are 17 residues in the CDR3. Per germline, CDR1 SGHAT and CDR2 FQNNGV. Unmatched junction bases numbered 9, after V lost 5 bases and J lost 0 bases. The CDR3 sequence: CASSRRAGGVAKNIQYF. CDR3 DNA: TGTGCCAGCAGCCGGAGGGCGGGAGGAGTAGCCAAAAACATTCAGTACTTC.